This TCR beta chain originates from a study of identical twins. The table lists this clonotype with many counts. Its antigen remains unidentified. Study-wide points: These conclusions were based on statistical analysis (cross-sectional, not following the same donors). Out-of-frame alpha sequences common to twins exhibited an excess of low generation probability. Diverse VJ usage suggested most zero-insertion clonotypes were not invariant T cells.

TCRdb itself ran the 5' RACE reads through MiXCR, one entry per CDR3 protein. Found here are around 1.7 million distinct CDR3 sequences, about 32% of them singletons; the top ten hold about 0.27%. CDR3 size: 12 residues. V lost 5 bases, J lost 7 bases, and 4 bases stayed unmatched. Germline CDR1 reads MNHNY; CDR2 reads SVGAGI (reference sequence). The genes are TRBV6-6 and TRBJ1-2, with 7 bases fitting TRBD1. The TCR was taken from a newborn girl in good health. The sequenced sample consisted of cord blood. CDR3: CASSPNRGGYTF. The CDR3 DNA sequence: TGTGCCAGCAGTCCGAACAGGGGTGGCTACACCTTC.